Below are 30 T cell receptor beta chains sequenced from a single sample in a study of control samples from healthy donors and cancer patients (TCRdb year 2020). Libraries were made using the immunoSEQ multiplex PCR assay. TCRdb re-hosts the immuneACCESS table, in-frame sequences only. Its copies lack some clones; in the studies checked, an unresolved V gene accounts for under half of them, and the cause for the rest is not known. A total of 130,000 or so clones appear in this sample, roughly 90% of them only once. 2% to 2.5% of the sample comes from the top ten. The specimen sequenced was blood. The origin of the receptors is a woman aged 45-60 years in good health.

The chain has TRBV7-8 and TRBJ1-5; D unresolved. CDR3 size: 21 residues. Trimming stripped 4 bases from V and 2 bases from J, with 30 bases between. Germline V gives CDR1 SGHVS, CDR2 FQNEAQ. The DNA of the CDR3 is TGTGCCAGCAGCTCCCGCCCCCAAAACTTGCCCCCATTCGGGGGCAATCAGCCCCAGCATTTT. The encoded protein is CASSSRPQNLPPFGGNQPQHF.

The chain uses TRBV2 and TRBJ2-1, with 13 bases lining up with TRBD2. J was trimmed by 9 bases and V by 5 bases; bases with no gene match: 4. This CDR3 is built from 14 residues. Germline CDR1 and CDR2: SNHLY and FYNNEI. In nucleotides, the CDR3 is TGTGCCAGCAGTCGACTAGCGGGAGGCGGTGAGCAGTTCTTC. It specifies CASSRLAGGGEQFF.

The V and J genes are TRBV28 and TRBJ2-2; 12 nucleotides agree with TRBD2. The ends lost 6 bases at V and 4 bases at J; junction bases unmatched: 6. The CDR3 totals 16 residues. CDR1 and CDR2 (germline): MDHEN, SYDVKM. This CDR3 reads CASSSSGRAATGELFF. DNA of the CDR3: TGTGCCAGCAGCTCTAGCGGGAGGGCCGCCACCGGGGAGCTGTTTTTT.

J is TRBJ1-1 and V is TRBV20-1; tentative D call: TRBD1 (6 bases). The CDR3 length is 11 residues. Germline-derived CDR1 and CDR2 are DFQATT and SNEGSKA (reference sequence). V was pared by 6 bases and J by 3 bases, with 8 bases between. CDR3 nucleotide sequence: TGCAGTGCGGGGGGCCACACTGAAGCTTTCTTT. As protein: CSAGGHTEAFF.

J is TRBJ2-7 and V is TRBV28, with a tentative D call TRBD1 (5 bases). In germline, CDR1 is MDHEN, CDR2 SYDVKM. The CDR3 length is 14 residues. Trimming left V 8 bases short and J 6 bases short, with 20 bases between. As DNA, the CDR3 is TGTGCCAGCTTGCCAGGGCAGGGTGATGGCGAGCAGTACTTC. This encodes CASLPGQGDGEQYF.

The chain links TRBV3-1 (or the pseudogene TRBV3-2) to TRBJ2-5; no reliable D call. Trimming pared 6 bases from V and 7 bases from J, leaving 15 bases between. Per germline, CDR1 LGHDT and CDR2 YNNKEL (reference sequence). This CDR3 region has 13 residues. The chain's CDR3 is CASSPPESRTQYF. The CDR3 bases are TGTGCCAGCAGTCCCCCTGAATCGAGGACCCAGTACTTC.

The rearrangement joins TRBV6-1 to TRBJ1-6, with 10 bases that match TRBD1. The J segment lost 7 bases and the V segment lost 3 bases, leaving 3 bases of the junction unmatched. The CDR3 sequence is 15 residues long. Germline V gene lookup returns CDR1 MNHNS and CDR2 SASEGT. The CDR3 sequence is CASSELGQGNSPLHF. The CDR3 DNA is TGTGCCAGCAGTGAGCTGGGACAGGGGAATTCACCCCTCCACTTT.

The chain has TRBV5-1 and TRBJ1-1; D gene unclear. V lost 0 bases and J lost 2, with 8 bases in between. The CDR3 runs to 14 residues. In germline, CDR1 is SGHRS, CDR2 YFSETQ. The CDR3 nucleotides are TGCGCCAGCAGCTTGGGCGCCCTAAACACTGAAGCTTTCTTT. Translation gives CASSLGALNTEAFF. The full variable domain, in which reference TRBV5-1 and TRBJ1-1 provide the parts outside the CDR3, is KAGVTQTPRYLIKTRGQQVTLSCSPISGHRSVSWYQQTPGQGLQFLFEYFSETQRNKGNFPGRFSGRQFSNSRSEMNVSTLELGDSALYLCASSLGALNTEAFFGQGTRLTVV.

This clone was observed a single time. The chain joins TRBV20-1 to TRBJ2-1, with a tentative D call TRBD2 (5 bases). This CDR3 is 10 amino acids long. Looked up from germline, CDR1 is DFQATT and CDR2 is SNEGSKA (reference sequence). The CDR3, as DNA: TGCAGCGGGGTTTACAATGAGCAGTTCTTC. Its translation: CSGVYNEQFF.

This rearrangement joins TRBV12-3 or TRBV12-4 to TRBJ1-2; D is unclear. The CDR3 is made up of 13 amino acids. Trimming took 6 bases from V and 4 from J, leaving 12 bases between them. This CDR3 is CASRMDGSYGYTF. Here the CDR3 DNA reads TGTGCCAGCAGAATGGACGGTTCCTATGGCTACACCTTC.

V and J are TRBV6-2 or TRBV6-3 and TRBJ1-5, with D possibly TRBD1 on 6 matching bases. Germline values: CDR1 MNHEY, CDR2 SVGEGT. The CDR3 sequence is 15 residues long. V was trimmed by 5 bases and J by 4 bases, leaving 15 bases between them. In DNA, the CDR3 is TGTGCCAGCAGTCACCGGGACACCCGAAATCAGCCCCAGCATTTT. Amino acid sequence: CASSHRDTRNQPQHF.

The V gene is TRBV20-1, the J gene TRBJ2-2; D call uncertain. The CDR3 extends over 11 amino acids. Looked up from germline, CDR1 is DFQATT and CDR2 is SNEGSKA (reference sequence). The V end was cut by 6 bases, the J end by 1 base, with 3 bases between. CDR3 DNA sequence: TGCAGTGCGAGGAACACCGGGGAGCTGTTTTTT. Amino acids: CSARNTGELFF.

About this clone: Compared with germline, one end of the junction differs, possibly owing to a read error. This chain uses TRBV3-1 (or the pseudogene TRBV3-2) with TRBJ1-1, with D possibly TRBD1 on 6 matching bases. Germline CDR1 is LGHDT and CDR2 is YNNKEL (reference sequence). This CDR3 has 14 amino acids. The CDR3 nucleotides are TGTGCCAGCAGCCAAGATCTCGGACAGCCGACTAGATTTTTT. Amino acid sequence: CASSQDLGQPTRFF.

As DNA, the CDR3 is TGTGCCAGCAGTTATGACAGGCACTCTGGAAACACCATATATTTT. Its protein is CASSYDRHSGNTIYF. The genes are TRBV6-6 and TRBJ1-3; D might be TRBD1 (6 bases). CDR3 length: 15 amino acids. The V gene's germline CDR1 is MNHNY and CDR2 SVGAGI (reference sequence). Trimming cost V 3 bases and J 0 bases, with 9 bases left between them.

The V gene is TRBV7-8, the J gene TRBJ2-1, with D maybe TRBD2 (5 bases). The CDR3 covers 14 residues. Germline V lookup: CDR1 SGHVS, CDR2 FQNEAQ. With 7 bases removed from V and 9 bases from J, the gap between germline ends came to 19 bases. The CDR3 DNA sequence: TGTGCCAGCAAGACTAAACGATCTAACGGTGAGCAGTTCTTC. The encoded protein is CASKTKRSNGEQFF.

The chain joins TRBV29-1 to TRBJ2-7; possibly TRBD1 for D (7 bases). This CDR3 is 12 amino acids long. Per the germline V gene, CDR1 is SQVTM and CDR2 is ANQGSEA. V lost 6 bases to trimming and J lost 6 bases, with 15 bases between them. Here the CDR3 DNA reads TGCAGCGTCGCCAGGGGGGCGGTCGAGCAGTACTTC. Amino acid sequence: CSVARGAVEQYF.

This clone was observed a few times. The same CDR3 is also encoded by other DNA sequences in this sample. The gene calls are TRBV11-2 and TRBJ2-5; a possible D gene is TRBD2 (5 bases). The CDR3 covers 12 residues. Trimming took 1 base from V and 5 from J, leaving 5 bases between them. The germline V gene has CDR1 SGHAT and CDR2 FQNNGV. The CDR3 spells CASSLGRETQYF. CDR3 coding DNA: TGTGCCAGCAGCTTAGGGAGGGAGACCCAGTACTTC. Drawing the rest from reference TRBV11-2 and TRBJ2-5, the complete variable domain is EAGVAQSPRYKIIEKRQSVAFWCNPISGHATLYWYQQILGQGPKLLIQFQNNGVVDDSQLPKDRFSAERLKGVDSTLKIQPAKLEDSAVYLCASSLGRETQYFGPGTRLLVL.

This chain connects TRBV28 to TRBJ1-1; D is unresolved. This CDR3 contains 14 residues. Germline V gives CDR1 MDHEN, CDR2 SYDVKM. The V gene lost 6 bases and the J gene lost 1 base, with 12 bases spanning the gap. CDR3 bases: TGTGCCAGCAGACCTCCCGGGAAGAACACTGAAGCTTTCTTT. It yields the protein CASRPPGKNTEAFF.

The chain has TRBV5-1 and TRBJ1-5, with D hard to call. Trimming took 3 bases from V and 7 from J, leaving 14 bases between them. The germline V gene has CDR1 SGHRS and CDR2 YFSETQ. The CDR3 is 14 amino acids. Here the CDR3 DNA reads TGCGCCAGCAGCTCTGGCCAGGCCGGGCAGCCCCAGCATTTT. Protein product: CASSSGQAGQPQHF.

This chain uses TRBV11-2 with TRBJ2-1; D remains unclear. Trimming took off 2 bases at V and 7 bases at J, with 0 bases between the two ends. Germline V CDR1 and CDR2: SGHAT, FQNNGV. This CDR3 region has 10 residues. The CDR3 coding sequence is TGTGCCAGCAGCTTAAATGAGCAGTTCTTC. This gives the protein CASSLNEQFF.

This clone was seen only once. This chain joins TRBV6-5 and TRBJ1-5; 7 nucleotides align to TRBD1. Germline-derived CDR1 and CDR2 are MNHEY and SVGAGI. V shed 6 bases and J 6 bases; nucleotides not matched to a gene: 11. The CDR3 has 15 amino acids. Written as DNA, the CDR3 is TGTGCCAGCAGCGGGAGACAGGGTTGGAGTCAGCCCCAGCATTTT. It translates to CASSGRQGWSQPQHF.

V is TRBV6-1 and J is TRBJ2-7; D gene ambiguous. CDR3 length equals 14 residues. Trimming left V 0 bases short and J 2 bases short, with 8 bases between. The germline V gene has CDR1 MNHNS and CDR2 SASEGT. The CDR3 reads CASSEAGETYEQYF. The CDR3 nucleotides read TGTGCCAGCAGTGAAGCTGGAGAGACCTACGAGCAGTACTTC.

This clone appeared a few times. This chain links TRBV7-9 with TRBJ2-3, with 7 positions matching TRBD2. CDR3 size: 16 residues. Trimming removed 4 bases from V and 2 bases from J; junction bases left unmatched: 9. The germline gives CDR1 SEHNR, CDR2 FQNEAQ (reference sequence). The CDR3 nucleotides read TGTGCCAGCAGCTCCACTAGCGACCGATCCACAGATACGCAGTATTTT. The encoded protein is CASSSTSDRSTDTQYF.

In its sample, this clone was seen once. The J gene is TRBJ1-1, the V gene TRBV6-6, with unresolved D. CDR3 size: 13 residues. CDR1 is MNHNY, CDR2 SVGAGI, per germline (reference sequence). Trimming took off 4 bases at V and 0 bases at J, with 6 bases between the two ends. The CDR3 nucleotides read TGTGCCAGCAGTTTAGATCTGAACACTGAAGCTTTCTTT. Its protein product is CASSLDLNTEAFF.

V is TRBV7-9 and J is TRBJ1-6; unclear D gene. The CDR3 contains 17 residues. V shed 5 bases and J shed 0 bases, with 14 bases lying between them. Germline loops: CDR1 SEHNR, CDR2 FQNEAQ (reference sequence). CDR3 coding DNA: TGTGCCAGCAGCCTCACACTACCGAGCTCCTATAATTCACCCCTCCACTTT. Translating it yields CASSLTLPSSYNSPLHF.

The V call is TRBV7-9, the J call TRBJ1-4; TRBD1 might be the D (5 bases). This CDR3 region has 16 residues. V was cut by 2 bases and J by 3 bases, with 13 bases left in between. CDR1 and CDR2 from the germline V gene are SEHNR and FQNEAQ (reference sequence). In DNA form, the CDR3 reads TGTGCCAGCAGCTTACAGGGACCACCGGCTAATGAAAAACTGTTTTTT. Protein: CASSLQGPPANEKLFF. Full variable domain (remainder filled in from reference TRBV7-9 and TRBJ1-4): DTGVSQNPRHKITKRGQNVTFRCDPISEHNRLYWYRQTLGQGPEFLTYFQNEAQLEKSRLLSDRFSAERPKGSFSTLEIQRTEQGDSAMYLCASSLQGPPANEKLFFGSGTQLSVL.

The chain uses TRBV30 and TRBJ1-1; 11 bases match TRBD1. This CDR3 is 13 amino acids long. Per germline, CDR1 GTSNPN and CDR2 SVGIG (reference sequence). The J segment lost 5 bases and the V segment lost 3 bases, leaving 2 bases of the junction unmatched. In DNA, the CDR3 is TGTGCCTGGAGGGACAGGGGGCAAACTGAAGCTTTCTTT. It specifies CAWRDRGQTEAFF.

This chain joins TRBV3-1 (or the pseudogene TRBV3-2) and TRBJ2-5; maybe TRBD2 (5 bases). The V and J ends lost 1 base and 2 bases respectively, with 8 bases between them. CDR3 length: 14 amino acids. The germline V gene encodes CDR1 LGHDT and CDR2 YNNKEL (reference sequence). In nucleotides, the CDR3 is TGTGCCAGCAGCCAAGTACGGGATCAAGAGACCCAGTACTTC. Protein sequence: CASSQVRDQETQYF.

The rearrangement uses TRBV6-5 and TRBJ2-7; D may be TRBD1 or TRBD2 (6 bases each). From germline, CDR1 is MNHEY and CDR2 SVGAGI. V dropped 0 bases and J dropped 6 bases, with 9 bases sitting between them. The CDR3 has 13 residues. The CDR3 bases are TGTGCCAGCAGTTACTCGAAGGGGGGCGAGCAGTACTTC. This gives the protein CASSYSKGGEQYF.

This rearrangement joins TRBV10-3 to TRBJ1-4; D unresolved. This CDR3 has 14 amino acids. From germline, CDR1 is ENHRY and CDR2 SYGVKD. V was cut by 2 bases and J by 3 bases, with 7 bases left in between. The CDR3 DNA sequence: TGTGCCATCAGTGAGAGGGCCCCTAATGAAAAACTGTTTTTT. Its protein is CAISERAPNEKLFF.